Each of the 30 T cell receptor beta chains below was sequenced from the same sample in a study of blood T cell repertoires in COVID-19 (TCRdb year 2020). Libraries were built with the immunoSEQ multiplex PCR assay. TCRdb re-hosts the immuneACCESS table, in-frame sequences only. Its copies lack some clones; in the studies checked, an unresolved V gene accounts for under half of them, and the cause for the rest is not known. The sample profile shows some 330,000 clones; about 87% of them were found once. Of the sample, around 5% is held by the ten largest clones. What was sequenced was PBMCs or T cells enriched from blood (not recorded which). These receptors all stem from a man aged 30-40 years who had recovered from COVID-19.

This chain links TRBV24-1 with TRBJ2-7; TRBD1 aligns across 7 bases. Germline V lookup: CDR1 KGHDR, CDR2 SFDVKD. V dropped 6 bases and J dropped 5; count of bases not matched to a gene: 12. CDR3 length equals 15 residues. The CDR3 spells CATSSFRQGSHEQYF. The CDR3 bases are TGTGCCACCAGTAGCTTTAGACAGGGAAGTCACGAGCAGTACTTC.

This sequence joins TRBV10-3 and TRBJ2-2, with 9 positions matching TRBD1. This CDR3 is 14 amino acids long. The V gene end was trimmed by 6 bases and the J gene end by 1 base; junction bases not matched to a gene: 0. Germline V CDR1 and CDR2: ENHRY, SYGVKD. The CDR3 DNA follows: TGTGCCATCAGGACAGGGGGGAACACCGGGGAGCTGTTTTTT. Its protein product is CAIRTGGNTGELFF.

The chain joins TRBV19 to TRBJ2-1; D perhaps matches TRBD2 (6 bases). The CDR3 contains 17 residues. V lost 2 bases, J lost 3 bases, and 17 bases lay in between. Germline V gene sequence: CDR1 LNHDA, CDR2 SQIVND (reference sequence). CDR3 DNA: TGTGCCAGTAGTATACCCGCATTTGGGGGGAGCTACAATGAGCAGTTCTTC. Amino acids: CASSIPAFGGSYNEQFF.

The table lists this clone with a few counts. Other DNA sequences within the sample encode an identical CDR3. The rearrangement joins TRBV28 to TRBJ1-2; D is possibly TRBD1 (6 bases). The V gene's germline CDR1 is MDHEN and CDR2 SYDVKM. CDR3 length: 13 residues. With 6 bases removed from V and 2 bases from J, the gap between germline ends came to 10 bases. CDR3 region: CASSSGQNYGYTF. In nucleotides, the CDR3 is TGTGCCAGCAGCTCAGGACAGAACTATGGCTACACCTTC.

The genes are TRBV5-1 and TRBJ2-1; a possible D gene is TRBD1 (6 bases). The germline V and J ends were trimmed by 6 bases and 3 bases, with 10 bases remaining between them. This CDR3 spans 13 amino acids. Germline values: CDR1 SGHRS, CDR2 YFSETQ. CDR3 DNA: TGCGCCAGCACCCAGGGGAGCTACAATGAGCAGTTCTTC. Encoded protein: CASTQGSYNEQFF.

The chain combines TRBV29-1 with TRBJ1-2; D possibly corresponds to TRBD1 (6 bases). Germline CDR1 is SQVTM and CDR2 is ANQGSEA. This CDR3 comprises 12 residues. V shed 7 bases and J shed 8 bases, with 17 bases lying between them. CDR3 coding DNA: TGCAGCGCCTATTACAGGGTTGGGGGCTACACCTTC. Translating gives CSAYYRVGGYTF.

The J gene is TRBJ2-3, the V gene TRBV9; 9 nucleotides match TRBD1. J gave up 4 bases and V 3 bases, and 3 bases lay outside the gene matches. The CDR3 consists of 14 residues. Germline V gene lookup returns CDR1 SGDLS and CDR2 YYNGEE. The CDR3 loop reads CASSAWTGADTQYF. CDR3 DNA: TGTGCCAGCAGCGCGTGGACAGGGGCAGATACGCAGTATTTT.

The V gene is TRBV5-6, the J gene TRBJ1-3; the match to TRBD1 covers 8 bases. Trimming removed 4 bases from V and 2 bases from J; junction bases left unmatched: 2. The CDR3 consists of 14 residues. CDR1 and CDR2 (germline): SGHDT, YYEEEE. DNA for the CDR3: TGTGCCAGCAGCCAGGGGGCGACTGGAAACACCATATATTTT. Amino acids: CASSQGATGNTIYF.

In its sample, this clone was seen once. V gene TRBV29-1 combines with J gene TRBJ2-7; D not resolved. CDR1 SQVTM and CDR2 ANQGSEA come from the germline V gene. The CDR3 is made up of 15 amino acids. V was shortened by 6 bases and J by 0 bases, with 18 bases between the two germline ends. This CDR3 is CSVERTGSSSYEQYF. For the CDR3, the DNA is TGCAGCGTGGAGAGAACGGGTTCTAGCTCCTACGAGCAGTACTTC.

This clone came up a few times. V usage is TRBV28 and J usage is TRBJ1-2; 9 bases are a match to TRBD1. V gave up 5 bases and J gave up 2 bases; unmatched junction bases: 3. CDR1 is MDHEN, CDR2 SYDVKM, per germline. The CDR3 is made up of 14 amino acids. CDR3 amino acids: CASSKGQGNYGYTF. Written as DNA, the CDR3 is TGTGCCAGCAGTAAAGGACAGGGGAACTATGGCTACACCTTC.

The V and J genes are TRBV19 and TRBJ1-6; TRBD1 matches 8 bases. CDR1 and CDR2 (germline): LNHDA, SQIVND (reference sequence). This CDR3 is 15 amino acids long. The trim removed 3 bases at V and 10 bases at J, leaving 8 bases unmatched. The CDR3 DNA reads as TGTGCCAGTAGTATGTGGACAGGGACAGGATCACCCCTCCACTTT. Translated, it gives CASSMWTGTGSPLHF.

The V call is TRBV5-8, the J call TRBJ2-1; the match to TRBD1 covers 9 bases. The V and J ends lost 4 bases and 12 bases, in that order; junction bases with no gene match: 8. The CDR3 is made up of 13 amino acids. In germline, CDR1 is SGHTS, CDR2 YDEGEE. The CDR3: CASSIGQGKWQFF. The CDR3, as DNA: TGTGCCAGCAGCATCGGACAGGGGAAGTGGCAGTTCTTC.

This clone was counted once. The V call is TRBV18, the J call TRBJ2-3; 9 bases agree with TRBD2. The CDR3 contains 17 residues. The germline gives CDR1 KGHSH, CDR2 LQKENI. Trimming removed 2 bases from V and 2 bases from J; junction bases left unmatched: 8. The DNA for the CDR3 is TGTGCCAGCTCACCAATAGCTAGCGGGGTTCTCACAGATACGCAGTATTTT. Translated, it gives CASSPIASGVLTDTQYF.

The chain joins TRBV7-3 to TRBJ2-5; TRBD2 is a possible D gene (6 bases). V lost 0 bases and J lost 2, with 10 bases in between. Germline V gene data show CDR1 as SGHTA and CDR2 as FQGTGA. The CDR3 runs to 15 residues. The CDR3 spells CASSLTNGGQETQYF. In nucleotides, the CDR3 is TGTGCCAGCAGCTTAACGAATGGGGGGCAAGAGACCCAGTACTTC.

V is TRBV11-2 and J is TRBJ2-6; perhaps TRBD2 as D (5 bases). Trimming removed 0 bases from V and 4 bases from J, with 7 bases in between. The CDR3 sequence is 15 residues long. In germline, CDR1 is SGHAT, CDR2 FQNNGV. The CDR3 loop reads CASSLDRRGANVLTF. The CDR3 nucleotides read TGTGCCAGCAGCTTAGACAGGAGGGGGGCCAACGTCCTGACTTTC. The variable domain in full, completed from reference TRBV11-2 and TRBJ2-6, reads EAGVAQSPRYKIIEKRQSVAFWCNPISGHATLYWYQQILGQGPKLLIQFQNNGVVDDSQLPKDRFSAERLKGVDSTLKIQPAKLEDSAVYLCASSLDRRGANVLTFGAGSRLTVL.

The table lists this clone with a count of one. The rearrangement uses TRBV19 and TRBJ1-1; maybe TRBD1 (5 bases). The CDR3 sequence is 16 residues long. V lost 5 bases, J lost 0 bases, and 16 bases lay in between. Germline V gene sequence: CDR1 LNHDA, CDR2 SQIVND (reference sequence). The CDR3 DNA reads as TGTGCCAGTAGTGCCGACAGAGTAACTATGAACACTGAAGCTTTCTTT. The encoded protein is CASSADRVTMNTEAFF.

The V call is TRBV30, the J call TRBJ1-1; no definite D call. V lost 0 bases and J lost 1, with 6 bases in between. There are 13 residues in the CDR3. Looked up from germline, CDR1 is GTSNPN and CDR2 is SVGIG (reference sequence). The CDR3 coding sequence is TGTGCCTGGAGTGTACAAAAGAACACTGAAGCTTTCTTT. This gives the protein CAWSVQKNTEAFF.

The V call is TRBV2, the J call TRBJ2-7; D is undetermined. The CDR3 is made up of 13 amino acids. Trimming shortened V by 5 bases and J by 2 bases, and 10 bases separated the two germline ends. Germline CDR1 SNHLY, CDR2 FYNNEI. CDR3 DNA: TGTGCCAGCAGTTTTAGCTCTACCTACGAGCAGTACTTC. Protein sequence: CASSFSSTYEQYF.

The V and J genes are TRBV24-1 and TRBJ2-5, with 10 bases fitting TRBD2. CDR3 size: 17 residues. Germline V gene lookup returns CDR1 KGHDR and CDR2 SFDVKD. V was clipped by 4 bases and J by 3 bases; unmatched bases: 10. CDR3 sequence (DNA): TGTGCCACCAGTGACTTCGGGGTAGCGGGGGGTAAAGAGACCCAGTACTTC. Its protein product is CATSDFGVAGGKETQYF.

This chain links TRBV6-5 with TRBJ1-2, with 11 bases fitting TRBD1. Germline V gene sequence: CDR1 MNHEY, CDR2 SVGAGI. The CDR3 is made up of 16 amino acids. V was pared by 2 bases and J by 8 bases, with 10 bases of the junction left unmatched. The CDR3 region is CASSYTAGQGARGYTF. The CDR3 region has the DNA TGTGCCAGCAGTTACACTGCTGGACAGGGGGCTCGGGGCTACACCTTC.

V gene TRBV28 combines with J gene TRBJ2-5; a possible D gene is TRBD2 (6 bases). The germline V and J ends were trimmed by 8 bases and 5 bases, with 18 bases remaining between them. Germline V gives CDR1 MDHEN, CDR2 SYDVKM. This CDR3 contains 14 residues. The CDR3 protein is CASVPSRGLETQYF. The CDR3 nucleotides read TGTGCCAGCGTTCCCTCGCGGGGCCTGGAGACCCAGTACTTC.

DNA of the CDR3: TGCGCCAGCAGCTTGTCGGGGGGCGCGTCGGACACCATATATTTT. This sequence encodes CASSLSGGASDTIYF. V usage is TRBV5-1 and J usage is TRBJ1-3; TRBD1 is a possible D gene (6 bases). Trimming took 1 base from V and 8 from J, leaving 16 bases between them. CDR1 is SGHRS and CDR2 is YFSETQ in the germline V gene. This CDR3 has 15 amino acids.

The chain combines TRBV19 with TRBJ1-2; 7 positions agree with TRBD1. The CDR3 totals 13 residues. In germline, CDR1 is LNHDA, CDR2 SQIVND (reference sequence). Trimming removed 3 bases from V and 2 bases from J; junction bases left unmatched: 0. CDR3 residues: CASSMDRNYGYTF. CDR3 coding DNA: TGTGCCAGTAGTATGGACAGGAACTATGGCTACACCTTC.

The gene calls are TRBV30 and TRBJ1-6; TRBD1 matches 8 bases. Germline assignment: CDR1 GTSNPN and CDR2 SVGIG (reference sequence). The ends lost 0 bases at V and 7 bases at J; junction bases unmatched: 2. CDR3 length: 14 amino acids. DNA for the CDR3: TGTGCCTGGAGTGTACGACAGGGGAATTCACCCCTCCACTTT. Protein sequence: CAWSVRQGNSPLHF.

The sample holds one count of this clone. The V call is TRBV16, the J call TRBJ2-7; TRBD1 matches at 7 bases. CDR1 is KGHSY and CDR2 is FQNENV in the germline V gene. Unmatched junction bases numbered 4, after V lost 6 bases and J lost 5 bases. This CDR3 has 12 amino acids. CDR3 residues: CASSQTGNEQYF. Here the CDR3 DNA reads TGTGCCAGCAGTCAGACAGGGAACGAGCAGTACTTC.

The chain joins TRBV6-2 or TRBV6-3 to TRBJ2-7; perhaps TRBD1 as D (6 bases). Germline V gene data show CDR1 as MNHEY and CDR2 as SVGEGT. Trimming pared 3 bases from V and 3 bases from J, leaving 12 bases between. The length of the CDR3 is 14 residues. The DNA of the CDR3 is TGTGCCAGCAGTTATAGACAGGACCTCTACGAGCAGTACTTC. It is translated as CASSYRQDLYEQYF.

The J gene is TRBJ2-7, the V gene TRBV6-5; a possible D gene is TRBD1 (5 bases). Per germline, CDR1 MNHEY and CDR2 SVGAGI. Deletions cut 7 bases from V and 0 bases from J, with 13 bases between. This CDR3 has 14 residues. The CDR3 bases are TGTGCCAGCACGTCAGGGCCAAGCTCCTACGAGCAGTACTTC. Translation: CASTSGPSSYEQYF.

This clone was observed a single time. The V call is TRBV19, the J call TRBJ1-5; D might be TRBD1 (5 bases). Per the germline V gene, CDR1 is LNHDA and CDR2 is SQIVND (reference sequence). The CDR3 contains 13 residues. Trimming cost V 3 bases and J 9 bases, with 12 bases left between them. CDR3 in amino acids: CASSIAGGGPQHF. In DNA form, the CDR3 reads TGTGCCAGTAGTATTGCGGGGGGTGGGCCCCAGCATTTT.

The chain has TRBV28 and TRBJ1-3; D gene unclear. This CDR3 region has 13 residues. Germline loops: CDR1 MDHEN, CDR2 SYDVKM. Between the trimmed V and J ends, which lost 3 bases and 4 bases, there was a span of 7 bases. The CDR3: CASSLEGGNTIYF. In nucleotides, the CDR3 is TGTGCCAGCAGTTTGGAGGGCGGAAACACCATATATTTT.

The V call is TRBV3-1 (or the pseudogene TRBV3-2), the J call TRBJ2-2; 7 bases agree with TRBD1. The CDR3 is made up of 15 amino acids. The V gene's germline CDR1 is LGHDT and CDR2 YNNKEL (reference sequence). J gave up 7 bases and V 3 bases, and 8 bases lay outside the gene matches. CDR3 DNA sequence: TGTGCCAGCAGCCAGAGACCCGACAGGGTCGGGGAGCTGTTTTTT. Amino acids: CASSQRPDRVGELFF.